The subject of this entry is one TCR beta chain. The target antigen is unknown. A marrow graft followed busulfan-fludarabine conditioning, with cyclophosphamide on days +3 and +4. Assay used: immunoSEQ multiplex PCR; TCRdb lists only in-frame clones, some missing. The repertoire holds just over 6,500 clones, with 81% as singletons. The data stem from a study of T cells after posttransplantation cyclophosphamide. The CDR3 loop spans 17 amino acids. Germline CDR1 reads LNHNV; CDR2 reads YYDKDF (reference sequence). V trimming: 1 base; J trimming: 5 bases; junction bases outside the gene matches: 9. Study-wide findings and caveats: Donor-recipient repertoire similarity was low at 1-2 months, rising over year one.

Material: PBMCs, obtained after allogeneic stem cell transplant with posttransplant cyclophosphamide. J is TRBJ2-3 and V is TRBV15, with 10 bases aligning to TRBD2. This receptor was identified in a female patient aged 45 to 65 who received an allogeneic stem cell transplant from a related donor, was CMV-positive, and had no GVHD. Some T cells here may be from the graft donor. CDR3 amino acids: CATSRVSTSGVGDTQYF. CDR3 in DNA: TGTGCCACCAGCAGAGTTTCCACTAGCGGGGTGGGAGATACGCAGTATTTT.